Listed here are 21 T cell receptor beta chains from one sample, sequenced in a study of OX40 agonist ivuxolimab in advanced cancers. Sequenced by immunoSEQ multiplex PCR; TCRdb stores in-frame clones only, minus some. The sample contains 60,000 to 75,000 clones, 90% to 95% of which appear only once. The sample consisted of CD4+ or CD8+ T cells sorted from blood, taken in a trial of the OX40 agonist ivuxolimab. These receptors all stem from an adult with an advanced solid tumor such as melanoma, head and neck, liver or kidney cancer.

This clone came up a few times. This chain connects TRBV7-8 to TRBJ1-5, with D unresolved. The CDR3 is 13 amino acids. V lost 5 bases and J lost 3, with 8 bases in between. Germline lookup yields CDR1 SGHVS and CDR2 FQNEAQ. CDR3 sequence (DNA): TGTGCCAGCAGCCTATGGAACAATCAGCCCCAGCATTTT. Encoded protein: CASSLWNNQPQHF.

The V call is TRBV6-5, the J call TRBJ2-1, with 10 bases that match TRBD2. Losses at the gene ends were 4 bases for V and 9 bases for J; bases not matched to a gene: 12. The germline V gene has CDR1 MNHEY and CDR2 SVGAGI. The CDR3 is 16 amino acids. The CDR3 DNA follows: TGTGCCAGCAGTTTTCTGGCTAGCGGGAGATCGGGTGAGCAGTTCTTC. Translated, it gives CASSFLASGRSGEQFF.

This sequence joins TRBV4-1 and TRBJ1-1; 9 bases match TRBD1. Germline CDR1 reads MGHRA; CDR2 reads YSYEKL. The V and J ends lost 10 bases and 1 base, in that order; junction bases with no gene match: 16. The CDR3 runs 17 residues. CDR3 in amino acids: CANETEAGQGRNTEAFF. CDR3 nucleotide sequence: TGCGCCAACGAAACCGAAGCCGGACAGGGGCGGAACACTGAAGCTTTCTTT.

The V call is TRBV5-1, the J call TRBJ1-1, with 7 bases matching TRBD1. This CDR3 is 16 amino acids long. Germline lookup yields CDR1 SGHRS and CDR2 YFSETQ. V gave up 2 bases and J gave up 3 bases; unmatched junction bases: 10. The CDR3 DNA reads as TGCGCCAGCAGCTTCCTAAATCCTACAGGGGACACTGAAGCTTTCTTT. Translating it yields CASSFLNPTGDTEAFF.

The chain uses TRBV5-1 and TRBJ1-6; 8 bases map to TRBD1. From germline, CDR1 is SGHRS and CDR2 YFSETQ. V was pared by 4 bases and J by 8 bases, with 8 bases of the junction left unmatched. This CDR3 is built from 15 residues. For the CDR3, the DNA is TGCGCCAGCAGCCCAATACAGGGGGTCGATTCACCCCTCCACTTT. This encodes CASSPIQGVDSPLHF.

The chain joins TRBV5-1 to TRBJ2-3; 9 nucleotides agree with TRBD2. The CDR3 loop spans 16 amino acids. CDR1 and CDR2 (germline): SGHRS, YFSETQ. The V and J ends lost 1 base and 2 bases, in that order; junction bases with no gene match: 5. The CDR3 nucleotides read TGCGCCAGCAGCTTGCTTAGCGGGGGTCCCACAGATACGCAGTATTTT. It is translated as CASSLLSGGPTDTQYF.

V is TRBV4-1 and J is TRBJ2-5; 8 nucleotides match TRBD2. Germline V CDR1 and CDR2: MGHRA, YSYEKL. V gave up 0 bases and J gave up 5 bases; unmatched junction bases: 8. This CDR3 region has 16 residues. The CDR3 DNA sequence: TGCGCCAGCAGCCAAGAATCCCGGGGGGGCCAGGAGACCCAGTACTTC. Residues: CASSQESRGGQETQYF.

This sequence joins TRBV27 and TRBJ1-2; the D gene is possibly TRBD1 (6 bases). Per germline, CDR1 MNHEY and CDR2 SMNVEV (reference sequence). CDR3 length equals 15 residues. V was shortened by 3 bases and J by 3 bases, with 14 bases between the two germline ends. The CDR3 is CASSFTGFTDYGYTF. CDR3 bases: TGTGCCAGCAGTTTTACAGGGTTTACCGACTATGGCTACACCTTC.

This chain links TRBV28 with TRBJ2-3; TRBD1 agrees at 9 bases. CDR3 length equals 14 residues. In germline, CDR1 is MDHEN, CDR2 SYDVKM. J lost 3 bases, V lost 6 bases, and 4 bases had no gene match. This CDR3 is CASSSTGGTDTQYF. Written as DNA, the CDR3 is TGTGCCAGCAGCTCGACAGGGGGGACAGATACGCAGTATTTT.

The chain joins TRBV11-2 to TRBJ2-7, with a possible D match to TRBD2 (6 bases). V was shortened by 0 bases and J by 2 bases, with 8 bases between the two germline ends. Germline lookup yields CDR1 SGHAT and CDR2 FQNNGV. This CDR3 contains 14 residues. CDR3 amino acids: CASSLDPGAYEQYF. CDR3 nucleotides: TGTGCCAGCAGCTTAGATCCGGGGGCCTACGAGCAGTACTTC.

The chain carries TRBV7-9 and TRBJ1-4; weak D call: TRBD1 (6 bases). The germline V gene encodes CDR1 SEHNR and CDR2 FQNEAQ (reference sequence). The CDR3 is 16 amino acids. Trimming removed 7 bases at V and 4 bases at J, with 19 bases between. CDR3 sequence (DNA): TGTGCCAGCACCCAAGACAGGAACCCCCTTAATGAAAAACTGTTTTTT. This translates into CASTQDRNPLNEKLFF.

This clone was picked up one time. Other nucleotide sequences in the sample specify the same CDR3. The V and J genes are TRBV7-3 and TRBJ2-1, with D tentatively TRBD2 (6 bases). Trimming removed 0 bases from V and 6 bases from J, with 6 bases in between. The germline CDR1 and CDR2 sequences are SGHTA and FQGTGA. The CDR3 has 13 amino acids. CDR3 nucleotides: TGTGCCAGCAGCTTAACGGGGGGCAATGAGCAGTTCTTC. This translates into CASSLTGGNEQFF.

This chain uses TRBV6-1 with TRBJ2-7; possibly TRBD2 for D (6 bases). CDR3 size: 14 residues. V was pared by 3 bases and J by 0 bases, with 9 bases between. The germline CDR1 and CDR2 sequences are MNHNS and SASEGT. The DNA for the CDR3 is TGTGCCAGCAGTGATTGGGGGGACTCCTACGAGCAGTACTTC. Amino acid sequence: CASSDWGDSYEQYF.

The chain joins TRBV9 to TRBJ2-1; 7 bases are shared with TRBD1. V trimming: 4 bases; J trimming: 5 bases; junction bases outside the gene matches: 9. The CDR3 sequence is 15 residues long. Germline CDR1 and CDR2: SGDLS and YYNGEE. The CDR3, as DNA: TGTGCCAGCAGCCCGCCCTCACAGGGGAACAATGAGCAGTTCTTC. Translating gives CASSPPSQGNNEQFF.

This rearrangement joins TRBV15 to TRBJ2-7; the match to TRBD1 covers 7 bases. V lost 0 bases, J lost 6 bases, and 5 bases stayed unmatched. Germline CDR1 and CDR2: LNHNV and YYDKDF (reference sequence). The CDR3 sequence is 14 residues long. The chain's CDR3 is CATSRDQDRREQYF. DNA of the CDR3: TGTGCCACCAGCAGAGATCAGGACAGGCGCGAGCAGTACTTC.

The rearrangement uses TRBV9 and TRBJ2-3; D gene uncertain. Germline assignment: CDR1 SGDLS and CDR2 YYNGEE. Between the trimmed V and J ends, which lost 4 bases and 0 bases, there was a span of 6 bases. The CDR3 contains 13 residues. The CDR3 DNA reads as TGTGCCAGCAGCCCCCTCAGCACAGATACGCAGTATTTT. It codes for CASSPLSTDTQYF.

This clone showed up just a few times. V gene TRBV18 combines with J gene TRBJ1-5; D unresolved. The CDR3 has 16 amino acids. Germline CDR1 is KGHSH and CDR2 is LQKENI. Between the trimmed V and J ends, which lost 2 bases and 0 bases, there was a span of 11 bases. The CDR3, as DNA: TGTGCCAGCTCACCATCCCCGGGAAATAGCAATCAGCCCCAGCATTTT. The encoded protein is CASSPSPGNSNQPQHF.

The genes are TRBV14 and TRBJ2-7; either TRBD1 or TRBD2 may fit D (5 bases each). Germline V lookup: CDR1 SGHDN, CDR2 FVKESK. This CDR3 contains 15 residues. Trimming took off 2 bases at V and 2 bases at J, with 13 bases between the two ends. The CDR3 spells CASSQKGTPTYEQYF. The CDR3 DNA sequence: TGTGCCAGCAGCCAAAAGGGGACGCCCACCTACGAGCAGTACTTC.

The V call is TRBV6-5, the J call TRBJ2-3, with 7 bases aligning to TRBD1. Trimming at V came to 6 bases and at J to 4 bases, leaving 10 bases not matched to a gene. There are 15 residues in the CDR3. In germline, CDR1 is MNHEY, CDR2 SVGAGI. CDR3 protein: CASSDRNRGSDTQYF. CDR3 coding DNA: TGTGCCAGCAGCGATAGAAACAGGGGTTCAGATACGCAGTATTTT.

J is TRBJ1-1 and V is TRBV9, with D tentatively TRBD1 (6 bases). CDR1 and CDR2 from the germline V gene are SGDLS and YYNGEE. Trimming stripped 4 bases from V and 2 bases from J, with 12 bases between. The CDR3 is 14 amino acids. The CDR3 bases are TGTGCCAGCAGCCCGTCCAGGGGCAACACTGAAGCTTTCTTT. It translates to CASSPSRGNTEAFF.

This chain links TRBV5-5 with TRBJ2-2; maybe TRBD1 (6 bases). CDR3 size: 17 residues. Germline assignment: CDR1 SGHKS and CDR2 YYEKEE (reference sequence). V lost 0 bases and J lost 11, with 23 bases in between. Here the CDR3 reads CASSLVGASWEATELFF. DNA for the CDR3: TGTGCCAGCAGCTTGGTGGGGGCATCCTGGGAAGCGACTGAGCTGTTTTTT.